Presented here are 20 T cell receptor beta chains from one specimen sequenced in a study of blood T cell repertoires in COVID-19. Sequencing used immunoSEQ multiplex PCR; TCRdb keeps in-frame clones, though not all of them. This table has about 200,000 clones, 86% appearing once. Sequenced: PBMCs or T cells enriched from blood (not recorded which). Every receptor here comes from a man in his forties with acute COVID-19.

V and J are TRBV5-5 and TRBJ2-1; 15 nucleotides align to TRBD2. CDR3 length: 16 residues. Trimming at V came to 4 bases and at J to 12 bases, leaving 11 bases not matched to a gene. Germline lookup yields CDR1 SGHKS and CDR2 YYEKEE (reference sequence). The CDR3 reads CASSPEGTSGRFGQFF. The DNA of the CDR3 is TGTGCCAGCAGCCCTGAGGGGACTAGCGGGAGGTTCGGGCAGTTCTTC.

This chain connects TRBV18 to TRBJ2-1, with 8 bases aligning to TRBD2. Germline V gene sequence: CDR1 KGHSH, CDR2 LQKENI. The CDR3 covers 17 residues. Trimming took 0 bases from V and 4 from J; bases not matched to a gene: 8. The CDR3 bases are TGTGCCAGCTCACCACCCGGACTAGCCGCGGTATACAATGAGCAGTTCTTC. Translated, it gives CASSPPGLAAVYNEQFF. The variable domain in full, with the rest retrieved from reference TRBV18 and TRBJ2-1, is NAGVMQNPRHLVRRRGQEARLRCSPMKGHSHVYWYRQLPEEGLKFMVYLQKENIIDESGMPKERFSAEFPKEGPSILRIQQVVRGDSAAYFCASSPPGLAAVYNEQFFGPGTRLTVL.

The genes are TRBV6-1 and TRBJ2-1; 7 positions agree with TRBD1. CDR1 is MNHNS and CDR2 is SASEGT in the germline V gene. The CDR3 extends over 17 amino acids. V dropped 4 bases and J dropped 6; count of bases not matched to a gene: 15. This CDR3 reads CASSATRTGLGSNEQFF. DNA for the CDR3: TGTGCCAGCAGTGCGACGAGGACAGGTTTAGGTTCCAATGAGCAGTTCTTC.

The chain combines TRBV4-2 with TRBJ2-7, with 10 bases identical to TRBD2. The V and J ends lost 5 bases and 2 bases, in that order; junction bases with no gene match: 6. From germline, CDR1 is LGHNA and CDR2 YNFKEQ. The CDR3 is 15 residues long. The CDR3 DNA reads TGTGCCAGCAGCGAAGGGACTAGCGCAACCTACGAGCAGTACTTC. It encodes CASSEGTSATYEQYF.

The gene calls are TRBV20-1 and TRBJ2-1; 10 bases are a match to TRBD2. Trimming took 3 bases from V and 4 from J; bases not matched to a gene: 6. Germline CDR1 DFQATT, CDR2 SNEGSKA (reference sequence). The CDR3 consists of 15 residues. This chain's CDR3 is CSASNGLAVYNEQFF. The DNA for the CDR3 is TGCAGTGCTAGTAACGGACTAGCGGTTTACAATGAGCAGTTCTTC.

This chain links TRBV5-6 with TRBJ2-3, with 9 nucleotides matching TRBD1. The ends lost 9 bases at V and 5 bases at J; junction bases unmatched: 13. The CDR3 sequence is 15 residues long. CDR1 and CDR2 (germline): SGHDT, YYEEEE. This CDR3 reads CATRQGVFGGDTQYF. The CDR3 bases are TGTGCCACCAGACAGGGGGTCTTTGGAGGAGATACGCAGTATTTT.

The CDR3 sequence is CASRAGAGQPQHF. As DNA, the CDR3 is TGTGCCAGCAGGGCAGGGGCAGGACAGCCCCAGCATTTT. The chain has TRBV2 and TRBJ1-5; maybe TRBD1 (6 bases). In germline, CDR1 is SNHLY, CDR2 FYNNEI. The CDR3 extends over 13 amino acids. V was cut by 6 bases and J by 7 bases, with 13 bases left in between.

Only one count was recorded for this clone. The chain joins TRBV2 to TRBJ2-3; 8 bases align to TRBD1. V was clipped by 6 bases and J by 0 bases; unmatched bases: 2. Germline CDR1 SNHLY, CDR2 FYNNEI. The CDR3 loop spans 14 amino acids. CDR3 amino acids: CASSWTGSTDTQYF. The CDR3 coding sequence is TGTGCCAGCAGCTGGACAGGGAGCACAGATACGCAGTATTTT.

The gene calls are TRBV30 and TRBJ1-6, with 7 bases aligning to TRBD1. Germline V lookup: CDR1 GTSNPN, CDR2 SVGIG (reference sequence). This CDR3 is 15 amino acids long. V was pared by 2 bases and J by 7 bases, with 8 bases of the junction left unmatched. CDR3: CAWSWGTDQNSPLHF. The CDR3 DNA sequence: TGTGCCTGGAGTTGGGGGACAGACCAAAATTCACCCCTCCACTTT.

The chain recombines TRBV15 with TRBJ2-7, with 11 bases matching TRBD2. The ends lost 2 bases at V and 4 bases at J; junction bases unmatched: 4. This CDR3 spans 15 amino acids. Germline V gene lookup returns CDR1 LNHNV and CDR2 YYDKDF (reference sequence). The CDR3 nucleotides are TGTGCCACCAGCAGACTTCTAGCGGGAGGATACGAGCAGTACTTC. Its protein product is CATSRLLAGGYEQYF.

This clone was detected only once. J is TRBJ2-7 and V is TRBV11-2, with 9 bases fitting TRBD2. V lost 2 bases to trimming and J lost 7 bases; unmatched junction nucleotides: 6. This CDR3 is 14 amino acids long. Germline CDR1 and CDR2: SGHAT and FQNNGV. CDR3 in DNA: TGTGCCAGCAGCTTAACTCGCGGGAGGGGAGAGCAGTACTTC. It translates to CASSLTRGRGEQYF.

The chain recombines TRBV18 with TRBJ1-5; 9 bases fit TRBD1. J was trimmed by 6 bases and V by 6 bases; bases with no gene match: 9. This CDR3 region has 15 residues. Germline CDR1 reads KGHSH; CDR2 reads LQKENI. The CDR3 loop reads CASSPDRGGGQPQHF. In DNA form, the CDR3 reads TGTGCCAGCTCTCCGGACAGGGGAGGAGGTCAGCCCCAGCATTTT.

V is TRBV28 and J is TRBJ1-2; unclear D gene. The V gene's germline CDR1 is MDHEN and CDR2 SYDVKM. V was cut by 4 bases and J by 10 bases, with 13 bases left in between. This CDR3 is built from 12 residues. The CDR3 nucleotides are TGTGCCAGCAGTTGGGCCCCTTCGGACTACACCTTC. Amino acid sequence: CASSWAPSDYTF.

There are a few counts of this clone. The chain has TRBV13 and TRBJ1-4, with a tentative D call TRBD1 (5 bases). V was cut by 5 bases and J by 8 bases, with 21 bases left in between. The germline V gene encodes CDR1 PRHDT and CDR2 FYEKMQ (reference sequence). The CDR3 totals 16 residues. The CDR3: CASSPSWQGGLEKLFF. The CDR3 region has the DNA TGTGCCAGCAGCCCATCGTGGCAGGGAGGTTTAGAAAAACTGTTTTTT.

The V call is TRBV19, the J call TRBJ2-3; tentatively, D is TRBD1 (7 bases). V shed 7 bases and J shed 4 bases, with 15 bases lying between them. The CDR3 totals 14 residues. Germline V CDR1 and CDR2: LNHDA, SQIVND (reference sequence). The CDR3 loop reads CASMRDRISDTQYF. The CDR3 bases are TGTGCCAGTATGCGGGACAGAATCTCAGATACGCAGTATTTT.

V usage is TRBV11-3 and J usage is TRBJ2-3; D possibly corresponds to TRBD2 (5 bases). The length of the CDR3 is 13 residues. In germline, CDR1 is SGHNT, CDR2 YENEEA. V lost 2 bases, J lost 4 bases, and 7 bases lay in between. For the CDR3, the DNA is TGTGCCAGCAGCTTAAAGCGGTCAGATACGCAGTATTTT. Translation: CASSLKRSDTQYF.

The chain joins TRBV30 to TRBJ1-6, with a weak D call TRBD1 (5 bases). The CDR3 covers 14 residues. Trimming cost V 3 bases and J 9 bases, with 15 bases left between them. Germline V gene lookup returns CDR1 GTSNPN and CDR2 SVGIG (reference sequence). CDR3 in DNA: TGTGCCTGGAGGCCGGGGGGTCTCCTTTCACCCCTCCACTTT. Translating gives CAWRPGGLLSPLHF.

The chain links TRBV7-6 to TRBJ2-1; 11 nucleotides align to TRBD2. Germline values: CDR1 SGHVS, CDR2 FNYEAQ. The trim removed 0 bases at V and 7 bases at J, leaving 8 bases unmatched. The CDR3 runs 17 residues. Here the CDR3 DNA reads TGTGCCAGCAGCTTAGCGGTTAGCGGGAGGGCCGGTAATGAGCAGTTCTTC. Encoded protein: CASSLAVSGRAGNEQFF.

The chain carries TRBV2 and TRBJ1-1, with D unclear. Trimming shortened V by 4 bases and J by 11 bases, and 17 bases separated the two germline ends. The CDR3 has 13 amino acids. Germline loops: CDR1 SNHLY, CDR2 FYNNEI. The CDR3 DNA is TGTGCCAGCAGTGGGTCCCTATCCACCTACGCTTTCTTT. Its protein product is CASSGSLSTYAFF.

The J gene is TRBJ1-2, the V gene TRBV28; weak D call: TRBD1 (6 bases). This CDR3 comprises 11 residues. Germline V gene sequence: CDR1 MDHEN, CDR2 SYDVKM. V shed 10 bases and J shed 4 bases, with 10 bases lying between them. The CDR3 DNA follows: TGTGCCACCGGACAGACCTATGGCTACACCTTC. Protein product: CATGQTYGYTF.